This T cell receptor beta chain was recorded in a study of shared clonotypes between healthy human individuals. Notes on the study in general: Generation of non-shared clonotypes was less probable than generation of clonotypes shared by all four donors. Depth of sequencing was expected to influence donor clonotype sharing.

This CDR3 comprises 14 residues. V was pared by 9 bases and J by 4 bases, with 5 bases of the junction left unmatched. In germline, CDR1 is MNHNY, CDR2 SVGAGI (reference sequence). As regards this clone: Its antigen is currently unknown.

A split of CD4+ cells into CD45RA+ naive and CD45RA-negative memory subsets was performed. The authors split each subset's genomic DNA evenly across several immunoSEQ plates. The assay was immunoSEQ multiplex PCR, and TCRdb's table has in-frame clones only and misses some. The sample has 170,000 or so clones, 66% seen once. The TCR was taken from a man aged 30 to 45 in good health. Sequencing was done on a sample of memory CD4+ T cells sorted from blood. Described subset: CD45RA-negative fraction. This chain connects TRBV6-6 to TRBJ2-2; TRBD1 agrees at 10 bases. CDR3 in amino acids: CASWGQGSTGELFF. In DNA, the CDR3 is TGTGCCAGTTGGGGACAGGGGAGCACCGGGGAGCTGTTTTTT.